The 8 T cell receptor beta chains reported below all come from one sample, sequenced in a study of blood T cell repertoires in COVID-19. Sequencing used immunoSEQ multiplex PCR; TCRdb keeps in-frame clones, though not all of them. The sample has about 480,000 clones; roughly 90% are singletons. The material sequenced was PBMCs or T cells enriched from blood (not recorded which). The receptors derive from a woman between 40 and 55 years old who had recovered from COVID-19.

J is TRBJ1-1 and V is TRBV9, with a possible D match to TRBD1 (6 bases). CDR1 SGDLS and CDR2 YYNGEE come from the germline V gene. This CDR3 has 17 residues. Between the trimmed V and J ends, which lost 0 bases and 1 base, there was a span of 16 bases. CDR3 coding DNA: TGTGCCAGCAGCGTAGGCCCCGGGGGGGGCCCGAACACTGAAGCTTTCTTT. Protein: CASSVGPGGGPNTEAFF.

V is TRBV4-3 and J is TRBJ1-1, with TRBD1 identical over 7 bases. The CDR3 runs to 18 residues. Germline CDR1 reads LGHNA; CDR2 reads YSLEER. V was clipped by 3 bases and J by 3 bases; unmatched bases: 16. CDR3 nucleotides: TGCGCCAGCAGCCATACAAGTTCCGAAGACAGGGATCACACTGAAGCTTTCTTT. It translates to CASSHTSSEDRDHTEAFF.

V and J are TRBV12-3 or TRBV12-4 and TRBJ2-3; weak D call: TRBD2 (6 bases). The CDR3 is 13 residues long. Trimming shortened V by 1 base and J by 5 bases, and 7 bases separated the two germline ends. The CDR3 nucleotides read TGTGCCAGCAGTTTAGTGGGGGGAGATACGCAGTATTTT. This codes for CASSLVGGDTQYF.

The chain uses TRBV11-2 and TRBJ2-1; possibly TRBD2 for D (5 bases). The germline gives CDR1 SGHAT, CDR2 FQNNGV. The CDR3 is made up of 12 amino acids. V lost 3 bases and J lost 8, with 8 bases in between. The CDR3 reads CASSFTRYEQFF. The CDR3 DNA sequence: TGTGCCAGCAGCTTTACTAGATATGAGCAGTTCTTC.

The chain recombines TRBV30 with TRBJ1-3, with D maybe TRBD1 (5 bases). CDR1 GTSNPN and CDR2 SVGIG come from the germline V gene (reference sequence). There are 12 residues in the CDR3. The V gene lost 4 bases and the J gene lost 5 bases, with 9 bases spanning the gap. The CDR3 region is CAWMDTRNTIYF. For the CDR3, the DNA is TGTGCCTGGATGGACACAAGAAACACCATATATTTT. Based on the CDR3 plus reference TRBV30 and TRBJ1-3, the full variable domain is SQTIHQWPATLVQPVGSPLSLECTVEGTSNPNLYWYRQAAGRGLQLLFYSVGIGQISSEVPQNLSASRPQDRQFILSSKKLLLSDSGFYLCAWMDTRNTIYFGEGSWLTVV.

The chain links TRBV28 to TRBJ1-5, with TRBD1 identical over 9 bases. V lost 6 bases and J lost 8; bases outside the gene matches: 20. The CDR3 is made up of 18 amino acids. Germline CDR1 is MDHEN and CDR2 is SYDVKM. The CDR3 bases are TGTGCCAGCAGGGCCCCCCCGGGACAGGGTATGTCGAAGGAGCCCCAGCATTTT. Amino acid sequence: CASRAPPGQGMSKEPQHF.

The chain recombines TRBV27 with TRBJ2-4; TRBD2 might be the D (6 bases). There are 13 residues in the CDR3. Germline V gene data show CDR1 as MNHEY and CDR2 as SMNVEV (reference sequence). V was cut by 10 bases and J by 7 bases, with 17 bases left in between. CDR3 loop: CATGGLPENIQYF. The DNA for the CDR3 is TGTGCCACCGGGGGACTCCCGGAGAACATTCAGTACTTC.

V gene TRBV30 combines with J gene TRBJ1-4; TRBD1 agrees at 8 bases. CDR3 length: 13 residues. Germline assignment: CDR1 GTSNPN and CDR2 SVGIG (reference sequence). Losses at the gene ends were 5 bases for V and 8 bases for J; bases not matched to a gene: 7. The CDR3 loop is CAWDRGREEKLFF. The CDR3 coding sequence is TGTGCCTGGGACAGGGGAAGGGAGGAAAAACTGTTTTTT. Full variable domain (rest looked up from reference TRBV30 and TRBJ1-4): SQTIHQWPATLVQPVGSPLSLECTVEGTSNPNLYWYRQAAGRGLQLLFYSVGIGQISSEVPQNLSASRPQDRQFILSSKKLLLSDSGFYLCAWDRGREEKLFFGSGTQLSVL.